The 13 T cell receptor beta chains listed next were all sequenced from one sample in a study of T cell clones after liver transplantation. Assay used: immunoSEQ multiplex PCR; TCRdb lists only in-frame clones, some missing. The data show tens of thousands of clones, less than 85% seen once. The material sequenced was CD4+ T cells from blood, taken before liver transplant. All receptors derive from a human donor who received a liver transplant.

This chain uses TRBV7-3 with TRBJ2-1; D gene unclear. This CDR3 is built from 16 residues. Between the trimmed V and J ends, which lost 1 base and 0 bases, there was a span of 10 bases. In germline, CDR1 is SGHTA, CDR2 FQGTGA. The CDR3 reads CASSLRFTYSYNEQFF. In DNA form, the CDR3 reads TGTGCCAGCAGCTTAAGATTCACCTACTCCTACAATGAGCAGTTCTTC.

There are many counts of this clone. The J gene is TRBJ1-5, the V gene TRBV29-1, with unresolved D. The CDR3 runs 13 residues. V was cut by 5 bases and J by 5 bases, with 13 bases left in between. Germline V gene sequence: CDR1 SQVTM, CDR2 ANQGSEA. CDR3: CSVSAEIDQPQHF. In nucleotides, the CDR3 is TGCAGCGTTTCCGCAGAAATAGATCAGCCCCAGCATTTT. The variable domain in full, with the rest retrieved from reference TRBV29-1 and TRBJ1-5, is SAVISQKPSRDICQRGTSLTIQCQVDSQVTMMFWYRQQPGQSLTLIATANQGSEATYESGFVIDKFPISRPNLTFSTLTVSNMSPEDSSIYLCSVSAEIDQPQHFGDGTRLSIL.

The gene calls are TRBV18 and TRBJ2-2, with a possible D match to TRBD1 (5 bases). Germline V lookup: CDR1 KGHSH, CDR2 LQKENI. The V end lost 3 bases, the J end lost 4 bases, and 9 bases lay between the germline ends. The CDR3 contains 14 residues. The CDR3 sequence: CASSPPGITGELFF. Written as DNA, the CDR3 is TGTGCCAGCTCACCTCCAGGGATCACCGGGGAGCTGTTTTTT.

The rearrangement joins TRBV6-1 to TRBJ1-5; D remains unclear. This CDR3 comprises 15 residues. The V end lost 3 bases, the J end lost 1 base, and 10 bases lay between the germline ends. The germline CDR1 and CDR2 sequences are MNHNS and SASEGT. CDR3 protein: CASSDGSLSNQPQHF. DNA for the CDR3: TGTGCCAGCAGTGATGGCAGCCTGAGCAATCAGCCCCAGCATTTT.

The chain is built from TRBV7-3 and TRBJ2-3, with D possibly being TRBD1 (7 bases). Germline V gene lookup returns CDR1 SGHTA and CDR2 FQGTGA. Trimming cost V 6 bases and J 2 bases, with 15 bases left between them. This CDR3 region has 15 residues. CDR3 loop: CASSMGGQSTDTQYF. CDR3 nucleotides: TGTGCCAGCAGTATGGGGGGACAGTCCACAGATACGCAGTATTTT.

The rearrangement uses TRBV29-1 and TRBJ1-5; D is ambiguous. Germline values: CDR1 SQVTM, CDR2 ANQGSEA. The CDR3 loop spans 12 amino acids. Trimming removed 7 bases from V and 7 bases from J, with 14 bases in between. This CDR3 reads CSASHGRQPQHF. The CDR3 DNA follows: TGCAGCGCCTCCCACGGGAGGCAGCCCCAGCATTTT.

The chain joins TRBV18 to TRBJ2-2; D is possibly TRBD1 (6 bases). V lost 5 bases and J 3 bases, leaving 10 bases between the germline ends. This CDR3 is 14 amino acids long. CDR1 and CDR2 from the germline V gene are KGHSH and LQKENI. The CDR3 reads CASSLQGDTGELFF. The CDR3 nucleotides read TGTGCCAGCTCATTACAGGGAGACACCGGGGAGCTGTTTTTT.

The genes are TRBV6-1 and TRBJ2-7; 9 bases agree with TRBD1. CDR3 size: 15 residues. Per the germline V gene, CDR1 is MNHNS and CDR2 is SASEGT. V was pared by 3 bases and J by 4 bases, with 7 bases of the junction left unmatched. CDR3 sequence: CASSDFVGQGYEQYF. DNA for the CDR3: TGTGCCAGCAGTGATTTCGTGGGACAGGGTTACGAGCAGTACTTC.

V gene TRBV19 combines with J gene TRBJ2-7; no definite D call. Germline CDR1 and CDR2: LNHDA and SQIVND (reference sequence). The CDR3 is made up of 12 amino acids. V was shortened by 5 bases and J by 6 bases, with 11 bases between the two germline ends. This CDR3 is CASSGFYPEQYF. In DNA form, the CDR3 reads TGTGCCAGTAGTGGCTTCTACCCCGAGCAGTACTTC.

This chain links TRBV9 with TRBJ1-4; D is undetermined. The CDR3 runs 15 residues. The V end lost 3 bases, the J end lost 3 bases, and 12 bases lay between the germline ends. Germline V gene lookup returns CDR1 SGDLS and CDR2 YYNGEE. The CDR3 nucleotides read TGTGCCAGCAGCGCCGCCAGTCGACCTAATGAAAAACTGTTTTTT. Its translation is CASSAASRPNEKLFF.

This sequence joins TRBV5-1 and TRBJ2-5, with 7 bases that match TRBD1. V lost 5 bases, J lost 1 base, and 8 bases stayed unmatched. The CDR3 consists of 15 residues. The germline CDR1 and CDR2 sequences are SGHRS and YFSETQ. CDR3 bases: TGCGCCAGCAGGACCAACAGGGGCCCCCAAGAGACCCAGTACTTC. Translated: CASRTNRGPQETQYF.

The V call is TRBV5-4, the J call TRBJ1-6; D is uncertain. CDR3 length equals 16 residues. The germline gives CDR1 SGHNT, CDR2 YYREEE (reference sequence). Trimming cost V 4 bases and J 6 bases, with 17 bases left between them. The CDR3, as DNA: TGTGCCAGCAGCCGAAGAGGTTTTTCGTTTAATTCACCCCTCCACTTT. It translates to CASSRRGFSFNSPLHF. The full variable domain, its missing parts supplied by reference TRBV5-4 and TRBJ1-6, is ETGVTQSPTHLIKTRGQQVTLRCSSQSGHNTVSWYQQALGQGPQFIFQYYREEENGRGNFPPRFSGLQFPNYSSELNVNALELDDSALYLCASSRRGFSFNSPLHFGNGTRLTVT.

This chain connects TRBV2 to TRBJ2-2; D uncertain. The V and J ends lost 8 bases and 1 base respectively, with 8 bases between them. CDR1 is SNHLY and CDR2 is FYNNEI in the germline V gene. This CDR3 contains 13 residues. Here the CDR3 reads CASARENTGELFF. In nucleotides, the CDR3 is TGTGCCAGCGCCCGAGAGAACACCGGGGAGCTGTTTTTT.